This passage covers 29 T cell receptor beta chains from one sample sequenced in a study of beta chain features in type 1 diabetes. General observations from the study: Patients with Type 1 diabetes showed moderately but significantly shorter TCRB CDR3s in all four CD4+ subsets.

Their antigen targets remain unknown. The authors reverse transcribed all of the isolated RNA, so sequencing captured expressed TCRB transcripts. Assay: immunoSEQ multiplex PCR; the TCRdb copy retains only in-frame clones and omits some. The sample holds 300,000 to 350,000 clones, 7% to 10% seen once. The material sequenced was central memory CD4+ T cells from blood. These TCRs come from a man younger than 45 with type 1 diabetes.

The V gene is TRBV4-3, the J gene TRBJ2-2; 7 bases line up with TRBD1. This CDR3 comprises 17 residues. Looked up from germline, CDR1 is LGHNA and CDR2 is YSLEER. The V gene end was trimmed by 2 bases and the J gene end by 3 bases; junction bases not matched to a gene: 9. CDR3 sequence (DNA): TGCGCCAGCAGCCAATTGGGGACAGCATTGGACACCGGGGAGCTGTTTTTT. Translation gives CASSQLGTALDTGELFF.

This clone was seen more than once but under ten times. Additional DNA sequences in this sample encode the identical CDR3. CDR3 coding DNA: TGTGCCTGGAGTAGTGACAGCAATCAGCCCCAGCATTTT. It translates to CAWSSDSNQPQHF. The chain is built from TRBV30 and TRBJ1-5; D ambiguous. In germline, CDR1 is GTSNPN, CDR2 SVGIG (reference sequence). V was pared by 2 bases and J by 1 base, with 6 bases between. This CDR3 is built from 13 residues.

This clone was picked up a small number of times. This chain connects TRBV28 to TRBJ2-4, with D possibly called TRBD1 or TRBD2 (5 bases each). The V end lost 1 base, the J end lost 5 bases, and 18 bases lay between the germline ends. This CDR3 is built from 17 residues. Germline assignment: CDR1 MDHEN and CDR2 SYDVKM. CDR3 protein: CASSLYGVRGVQNIQYF. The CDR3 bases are TGTGCCAGCAGTTTATATGGGGTTCGAGGGGTTCAAAACATTCAGTACTTC.

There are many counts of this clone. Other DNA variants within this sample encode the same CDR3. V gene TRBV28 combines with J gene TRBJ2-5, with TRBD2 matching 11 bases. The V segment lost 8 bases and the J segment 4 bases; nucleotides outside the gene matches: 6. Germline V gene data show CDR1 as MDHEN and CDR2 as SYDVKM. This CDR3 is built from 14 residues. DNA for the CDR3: TGTGCCAGCTCACTAGCGGGGGCAGGAGAGACCCAGTACTTC. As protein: CASSLAGAGETQYF.

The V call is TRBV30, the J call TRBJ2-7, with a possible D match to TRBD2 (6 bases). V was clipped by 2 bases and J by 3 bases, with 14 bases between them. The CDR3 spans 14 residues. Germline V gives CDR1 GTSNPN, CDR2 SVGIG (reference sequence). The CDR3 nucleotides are TGTGCCTGGAGTATTGGGGGGAACCTCTACGAGCAGTACTTC. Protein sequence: CAWSIGGNLYEQYF. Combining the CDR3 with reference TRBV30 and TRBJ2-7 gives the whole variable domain SQTIHQWPATLVQPVGSPLSLECTVEGTSNPNLYWYRQAAGRGLQLLFYSVGIGQISSEVPQNLSASRPQDRQFILSSKKLLLSDSGFYLCAWSIGGNLYEQYFGPGTRLTVT.

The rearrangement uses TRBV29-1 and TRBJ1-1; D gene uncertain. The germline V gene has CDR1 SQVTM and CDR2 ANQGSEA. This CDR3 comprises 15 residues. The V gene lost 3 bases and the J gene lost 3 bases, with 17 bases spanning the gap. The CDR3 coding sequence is TGCAGCGTTGATAGTGTCACCGGAGGTCACACTGAAGCTTTCTTT. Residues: CSVDSVTGGHTEAFF.

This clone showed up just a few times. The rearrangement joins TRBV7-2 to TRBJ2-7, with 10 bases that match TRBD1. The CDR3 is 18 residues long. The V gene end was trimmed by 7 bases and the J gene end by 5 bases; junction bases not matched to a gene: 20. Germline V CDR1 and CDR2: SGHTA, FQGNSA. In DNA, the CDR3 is TGTGCCAGCACCGTGTCCGGAGACAGGGGGCGTAAAAGCAACGAGCAGTACTTC. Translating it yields CASTVSGDRGRKSNEQYF. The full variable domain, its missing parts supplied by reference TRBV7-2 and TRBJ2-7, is GAGVSQSPSNKVTEKGKDVELRCDPISGHTALYWYRQSLGQGLEFLIYFQGNSAPDKSGLPSDRFSAERTGGSVSTLTIQRTQQEDSAVYLCASTVSGDRGRKSNEQYFGPGTRLTVT.

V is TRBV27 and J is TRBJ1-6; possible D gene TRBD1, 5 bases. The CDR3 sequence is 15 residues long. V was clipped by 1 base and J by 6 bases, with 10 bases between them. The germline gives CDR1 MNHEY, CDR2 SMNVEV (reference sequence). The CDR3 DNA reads TGTGCCAGCAGTTTATGGGGGGGGAGTAATTCACCCCTCCACTTT. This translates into CASSLWGGSNSPLHF.

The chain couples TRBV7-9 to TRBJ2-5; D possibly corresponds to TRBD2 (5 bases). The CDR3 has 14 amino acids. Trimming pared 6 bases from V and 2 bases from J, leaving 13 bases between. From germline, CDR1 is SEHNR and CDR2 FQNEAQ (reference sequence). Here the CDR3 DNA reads TGTGCCAGCAGTCCAACTAGAGCTCAAGAGACCCAGTACTTC. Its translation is CASSPTRAQETQYF. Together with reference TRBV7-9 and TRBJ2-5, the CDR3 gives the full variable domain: DTGVSQNPRHKITKRGQNVTFRCDPISEHNRLYWYRQTLGQGPEFLTYFQNEAQLEKSRLLSDRFSAERPKGSFSTLEIQRTEQGDSAMYLCASSPTRAQETQYFGPGTRLLVL.

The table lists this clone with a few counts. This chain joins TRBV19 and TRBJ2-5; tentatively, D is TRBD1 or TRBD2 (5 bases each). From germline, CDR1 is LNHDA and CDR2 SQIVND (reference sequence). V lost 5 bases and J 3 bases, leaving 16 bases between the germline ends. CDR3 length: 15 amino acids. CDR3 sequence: CASSPRGAGEETQYF. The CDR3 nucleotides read TGTGCCAGTAGTCCCCGAGGGGCTGGGGAAGAGACCCAGTACTTC.

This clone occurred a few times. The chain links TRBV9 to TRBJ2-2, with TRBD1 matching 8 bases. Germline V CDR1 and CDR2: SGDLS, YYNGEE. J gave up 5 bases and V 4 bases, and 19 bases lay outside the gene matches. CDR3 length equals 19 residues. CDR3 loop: CASSPRTRTGTGTTGELFF. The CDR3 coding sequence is TGTGCCAGCAGCCCCAGGACCCGGACCGGGACAGGAACAACCGGGGAGCTGTTTTTT.

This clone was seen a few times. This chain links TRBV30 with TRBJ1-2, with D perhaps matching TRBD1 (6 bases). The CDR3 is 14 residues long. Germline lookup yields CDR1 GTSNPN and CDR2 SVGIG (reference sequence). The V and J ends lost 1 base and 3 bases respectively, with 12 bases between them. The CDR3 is CAWSGVAGDYGYTF. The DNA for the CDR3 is TGTGCCTGGAGTGGGGTCGCAGGGGACTATGGCTACACCTTC.

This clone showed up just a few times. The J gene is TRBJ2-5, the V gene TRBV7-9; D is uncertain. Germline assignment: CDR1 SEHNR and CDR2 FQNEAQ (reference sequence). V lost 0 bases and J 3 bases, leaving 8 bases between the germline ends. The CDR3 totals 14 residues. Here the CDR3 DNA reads TGTGCCAGCAGCTTAGCGCACGTAGAAGAGACCCAGTACTTC. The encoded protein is CASSLAHVEETQYF.

CDR3 coding DNA: TGTGCCAGCAGCTTCGAGGGGAACTATGGCTACACCTTC. Translation gives CASSFEGNYGYTF. The chain couples TRBV7-6 to TRBJ1-2; maybe TRBD1 (5 bases). V was clipped by 3 bases and J by 2 bases, with 7 bases between them. CDR1 and CDR2 from the germline V gene are SGHVS and FNYEAQ. The CDR3 consists of 13 residues.

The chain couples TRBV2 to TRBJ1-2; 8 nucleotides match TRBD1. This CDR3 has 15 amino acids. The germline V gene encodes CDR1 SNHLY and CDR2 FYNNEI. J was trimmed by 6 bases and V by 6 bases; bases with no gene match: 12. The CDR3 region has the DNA TGTGCCAGCAGCCCTCAGACAGGGGCCCGCGATGGCTACACCTTC. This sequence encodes CASSPQTGARDGYTF.

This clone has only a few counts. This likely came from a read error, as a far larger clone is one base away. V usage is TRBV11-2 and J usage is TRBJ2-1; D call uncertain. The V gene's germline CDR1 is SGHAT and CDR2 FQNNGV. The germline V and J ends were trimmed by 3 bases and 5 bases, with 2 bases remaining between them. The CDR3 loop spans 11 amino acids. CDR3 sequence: CASSFDNEQFF. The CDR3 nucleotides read TGTGCCAGCAGCTTCGACAATGAGCAGTTCTTC.

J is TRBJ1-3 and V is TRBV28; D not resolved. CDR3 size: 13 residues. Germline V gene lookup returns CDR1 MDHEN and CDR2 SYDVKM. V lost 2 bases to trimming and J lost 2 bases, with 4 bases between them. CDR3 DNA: TGTGCCAGCAGTTTAACGACTGGAAACACCATATATTTT. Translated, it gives CASSLTTGNTIYF.

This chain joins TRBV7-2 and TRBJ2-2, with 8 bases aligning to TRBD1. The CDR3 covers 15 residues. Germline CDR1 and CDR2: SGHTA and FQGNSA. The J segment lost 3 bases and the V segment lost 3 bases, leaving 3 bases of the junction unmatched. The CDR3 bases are TGTGCCAGCAGCTTGGCGACAGGGGACACCGGGGAGCTGTTTTTT. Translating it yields CASSLATGDTGELFF.

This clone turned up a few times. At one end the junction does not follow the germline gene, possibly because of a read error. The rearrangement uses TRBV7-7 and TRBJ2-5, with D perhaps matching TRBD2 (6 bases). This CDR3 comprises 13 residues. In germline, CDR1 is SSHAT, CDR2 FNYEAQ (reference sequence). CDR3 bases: TGTGCTAGCAGCTTGACCCGGGGGGAGACCCAGTACTTC. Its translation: CASSLTRGETQYF.

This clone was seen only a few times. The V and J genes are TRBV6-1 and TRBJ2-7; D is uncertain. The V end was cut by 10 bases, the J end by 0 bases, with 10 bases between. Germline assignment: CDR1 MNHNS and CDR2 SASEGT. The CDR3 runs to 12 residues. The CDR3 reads CAIDTISYEQYF. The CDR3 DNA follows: TGTGCCATTGACACTATCTCCTACGAGCAGTACTTC.

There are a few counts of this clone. This CDR3 reads CASSRRGQKNTEAFF. The CDR3 region has the DNA TGTGCCAGCAGCCGTAGGGGACAGAAAAACACTGAAGCTTTCTTT. The rearrangement joins TRBV14 to TRBJ1-1; 7 bases map to TRBD1. With 4 bases clipped from V and 2 bases from J, the junction kept 7 bases outside the gene matches. Looked up from germline, CDR1 is SGHDN and CDR2 is FVKESK. This CDR3 is 15 amino acids long.

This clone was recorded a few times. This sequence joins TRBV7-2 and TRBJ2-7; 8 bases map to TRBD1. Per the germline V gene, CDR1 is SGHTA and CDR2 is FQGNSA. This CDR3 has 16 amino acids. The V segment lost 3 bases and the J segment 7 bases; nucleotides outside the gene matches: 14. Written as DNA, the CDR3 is TGTGCCAGCAGCTTTTCACTCACGACAGGGGAAGGGGAGCAGTACTTC. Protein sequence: CASSFSLTTGEGEQYF.

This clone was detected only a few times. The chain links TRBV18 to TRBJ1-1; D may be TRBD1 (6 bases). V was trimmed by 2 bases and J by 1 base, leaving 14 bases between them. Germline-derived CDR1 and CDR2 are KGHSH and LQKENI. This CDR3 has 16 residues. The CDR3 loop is CASSPFTGQPNTEAFF. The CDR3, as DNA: TGTGCCAGCTCACCATTCACAGGACAGCCGAACACTGAAGCTTTCTTT.

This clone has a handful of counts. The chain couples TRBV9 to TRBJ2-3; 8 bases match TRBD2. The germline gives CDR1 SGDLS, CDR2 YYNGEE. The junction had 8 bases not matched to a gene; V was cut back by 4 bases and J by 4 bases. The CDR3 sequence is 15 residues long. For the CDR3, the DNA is TGTGCCAGCAGCCCCCCAGGACTAGCAGCAGATACGCAGTATTTT. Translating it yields CASSPPGLAADTQYF.

DNA for the CDR3: TGTGCCAGCAGCTTGGACCCTGGGGTACACAATGAGCAGTTCTTC. Its translation: CASSLDPGVHNEQFF. The V call is TRBV7-2, the J call TRBJ2-1, with no clear D. Trimming took 3 bases from V and 5 from J, leaving 14 bases between them. Germline CDR1 is SGHTA and CDR2 is FQGNSA. This CDR3 is built from 15 residues.

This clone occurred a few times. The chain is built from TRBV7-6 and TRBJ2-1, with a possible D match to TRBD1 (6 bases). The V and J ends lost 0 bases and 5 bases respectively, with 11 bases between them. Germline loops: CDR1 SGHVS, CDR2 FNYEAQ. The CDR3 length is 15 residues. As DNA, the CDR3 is TGTGCCAGCAGCTTAGCCTTGGCAGGGGACAATGAGCAGTTCTTC. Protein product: CASSLALAGDNEQFF.

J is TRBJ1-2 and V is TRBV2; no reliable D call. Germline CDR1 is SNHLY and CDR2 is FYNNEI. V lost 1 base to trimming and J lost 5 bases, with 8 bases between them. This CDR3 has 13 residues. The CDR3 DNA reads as TGTGCCAGCAGTGAAGTCAGGACGTATGGCTACACCTTC. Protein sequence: CASSEVRTYGYTF.

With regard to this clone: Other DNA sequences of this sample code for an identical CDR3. Here the CDR3 DNA reads TGTGCCAGCAGTCTGGGACTAGCCGGGGGGAATGAGCAGTTCTTC. Translation gives CASSLGLAGGNEQFF. J is TRBJ2-1 and V is TRBV6-5; TRBD2 agrees at 9 bases. Germline trimming cut 5 bases from V and 7 bases from J; bases unmatched to any gene: 9. From germline, CDR1 is MNHEY and CDR2 SVGAGI. This CDR3 comprises 15 residues.

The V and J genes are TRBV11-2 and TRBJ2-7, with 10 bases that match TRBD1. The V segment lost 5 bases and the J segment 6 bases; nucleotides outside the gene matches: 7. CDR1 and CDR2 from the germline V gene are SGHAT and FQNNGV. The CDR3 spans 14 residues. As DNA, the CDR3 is TGTGCCAGCAGCCCAAGACAGGGGGCTGTCGAGCAGTACTTC. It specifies CASSPRQGAVEQYF.